These T cell receptor beta chains were read from a single sample in a study of cytomegalovirus exposure and HLA in healthy donors. Only in-frame clones appear in the TCRdb table, and some are missing; sequencing was by immunoSEQ multiplex PCR. The table records approximately 160,000 clones, roughly 77% of them present only once. The sample consisted of PBMCs. These receptors all stem from a woman aged 40-49 years in good health and CMV-seropositive. CDR3s include the opening cysteine and the closing phenylalanine or tryptophan. D genes are given only for firm matches.

J gene	D gene	V gene	CDR3 protein
TRBJ1-2	-	TRBV6-5	CASSYRGDNYGYTF
TRBJ1-3	TRBD1	TRBV19	CASSIFDRASGNTIYF
TRBJ1-4	-	TRBV28	CASSSSGAANEKLFF
TRBJ2-3	-	TRBV7-2	CASSLGLLRSTDTQYF
TRBJ1-1	TRBD1	TRBV7-2	CASIQQGGDTEAFF
TRBJ2-1	-	TRBV7-9	CASSQRSSSYNEQFF
TRBJ2-7	-	TRBV10-3	CAISESQASYEQYF
TRBJ1-5	TRBD1	TRBV2	CASSSGTGNNQPQHF
TRBJ1-5	-	TRBV5-1	CASSLGTEGQPQHF
TRBJ1-2	-	TRBV4-3	CASSQEGLRQEGYTF
TRBJ1-2	TRBD1	TRBV13	CASSLRGGDGGYTF
TRBJ1-4	-	TRBV30	CAWSVNRAVVKLFF
TRBJ1-4	TRBD1	TRBV19	CATQEQGANEKLFF
TRBJ2-3	TRBD2	TRBV7-9	CASSLASGGGSTQYF
TRBJ1-3	-	TRBV28	CASIETVGNTIYF
TRBJ2-1	TRBD1	TRBV27	CASRSGTGVYNEQFF
TRBJ1-1	-	TRBV4-1	CASSQVAEGNTEAFF
TRBJ2-1	-	TRBV5-1	CASSSLVGGNEQFF
TRBJ1-5	TRBD1	TRBV19	CASSSTTGYQVGSYSNQPQHF
TRBJ2-2	-	TRBV5-1	CASSLRESSGTGELFF
TRBJ2-7	TRBD1	TRBV7-7	CASSSGTGSSYEQYF
TRBJ2-2	TRBD1	TRBV25-1	CASSEQGTGNTGELFF
TRBJ2-1	TRBD2	TRBV19	CASSIGTSGGPNEQFF
TRBJ2-5	TRBD2	TRBV30	CAWSSARTSGSLETQYF
TRBJ2-2	TRBD1	TRBV11-2	CASSKKPGQESGELFF
TRBJ1-2	TRBD1	TRBV5-4	CASSRTGLGGYTF
TRBJ1-4	-	TRBV11-3	CASRGGTEKLFF
TRBJ2-3	-	TRBV9	CASSVGSGSTDTQYF
TRBJ2-7	TRBD2	TRBV18	CASSPASGEGTEQYF
TRBJ2-7	TRBD1	TRBV5-1	CATPQGAYEQYF
TRBJ2-3	-	TRBV19	CASRVPGAGDTQYF